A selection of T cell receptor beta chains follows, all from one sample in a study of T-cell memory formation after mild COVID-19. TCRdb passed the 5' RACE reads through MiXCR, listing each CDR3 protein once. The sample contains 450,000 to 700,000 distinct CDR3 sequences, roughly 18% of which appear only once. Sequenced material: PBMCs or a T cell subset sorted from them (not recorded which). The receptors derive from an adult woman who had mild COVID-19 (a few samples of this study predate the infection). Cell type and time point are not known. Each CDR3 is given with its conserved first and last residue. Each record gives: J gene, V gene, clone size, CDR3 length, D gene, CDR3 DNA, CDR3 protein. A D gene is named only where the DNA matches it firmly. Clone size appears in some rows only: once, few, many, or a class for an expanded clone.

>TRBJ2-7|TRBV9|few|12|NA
TGTGCCAGCAGCGAGGGGTTTGGTGAGCAGTACTTC
CASSEGFGEQYF
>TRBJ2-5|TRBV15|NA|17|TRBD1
TGTGCCACCAGCAGAGAACTCGTAGGACAGGGCCAAGAGACCCAGTACTTC
CATSRELVGQGQETQYF
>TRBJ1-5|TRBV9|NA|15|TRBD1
TGTGCCAGCAGCGTAGCTGCCGGGACAGGGCAGCCCCAGCATTTT
CASSVAAGTGQPQHF
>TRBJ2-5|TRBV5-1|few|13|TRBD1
TGCGCCAGCACCTACACAGGGGACGGGACCCAGTACTTC
CASTYTGDGTQYF
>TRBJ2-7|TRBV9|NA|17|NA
TGTGCCAGCAGCTCTCGCCGGGACTTCAGAAGCTCCTACGAGCAGTACTTC
CASSSRRDFRSSYEQYF
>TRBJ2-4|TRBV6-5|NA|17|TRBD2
TGTGCCAGCAGTTACTCACTAGCGGTTCTAGCCAAAAACATTCAGTACTTC
CASSYSLAVLAKNIQYF
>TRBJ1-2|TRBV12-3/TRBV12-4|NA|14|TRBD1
TGTGCCAGCACCCCACAAACGACAGGGTCCGGCTACACCTTC
CASTPQTTGSGYTF
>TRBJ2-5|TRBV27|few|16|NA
TGTGCCAGCGCACGGCTCAGGGGAGGAGGGCAAGAGACCCAGTACTTC
CASARLRGGGQETQYF
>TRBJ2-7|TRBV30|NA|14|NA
TGTGCCTGGAGTAGGGGTGGCGGGGCTGGGGAGCAGTACTTC
CAWSRGGGAGEQYF
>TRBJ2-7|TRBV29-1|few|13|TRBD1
TGCAGCGTTGATAACAGGGGCAGGGACGAGCAGTACTTC
CSVDNRGRDEQYF
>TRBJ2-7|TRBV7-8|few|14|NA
TGTGCCAGCAGCTTCCCCGGGGCCTCCTACGAGCAGTACTTC
CASSFPGASYEQYF
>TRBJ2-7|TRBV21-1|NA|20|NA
TGTGCCAGCAGCTTCTCCTTTTGGGCTAGCTCGAAGGAGGGGGCCTACGAGCAGTACTTC
CASSFSFWASSKEGAYEQYF
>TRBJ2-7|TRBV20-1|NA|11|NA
TGCAGTGCTGGGGACTCCCGGGGGCAGTACTTC
CSAGDSRGQYF
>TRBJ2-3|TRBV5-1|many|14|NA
TGCGCCAGCAAGGTCGGCCCCCGGGCAGATACGCAGTATTTT
CASKVGPRADTQYF
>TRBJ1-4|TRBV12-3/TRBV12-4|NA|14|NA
TGTGCCAGCAGTTTCAGGGGAGAGCATGAAAAACTGTTTTTT
CASSFRGEHEKLFF
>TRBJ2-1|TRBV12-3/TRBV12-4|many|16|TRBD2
TGTGCCAGCAGTCCTGGGACTAGCGGGGGCTACAATGAGCAGTTCTTC
CASSPGTSGGYNEQFF
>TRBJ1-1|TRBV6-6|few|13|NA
TGTGCCAGCAGCCGCGACCGTCAGCCTGAAGCTTTCTTT
CASSRDRQPEAFF
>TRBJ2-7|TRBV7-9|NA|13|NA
TGTGCCAGCAGCCCCAGTTTAGGTTACGAGCAGTACTTC
CASSPSLGYEQYF
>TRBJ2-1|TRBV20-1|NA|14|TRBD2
TGCAGTGCTAGAACAGAGGTCTGGACTAGCCAACAGTTCTTC
CSARTEVWTSQQFF
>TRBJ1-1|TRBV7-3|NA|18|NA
TGTGCCAGCAGCTTCTTGCACAGGGCAGGGGAAGGAGGCACTGAAGCTTTCTTT
CASSFLHRAGEGGTEAFF
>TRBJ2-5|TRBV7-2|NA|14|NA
TGTGCCAGCAGCTTGGGAACAGCGGAGGAGACCCAGTACTTC
CASSLGTAEETQYF
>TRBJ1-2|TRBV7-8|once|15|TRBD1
TGTGCCAGCAGCCGCCGACAGGGGGTAGCTATCGGCTACACCTTC
CASSRRQGVAIGYTF
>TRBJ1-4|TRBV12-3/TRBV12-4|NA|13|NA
TGTGCCAGCCTGGGGGGTTTCGGAGAAAAACTGTTTTTT
CASLGGFGEKLFF
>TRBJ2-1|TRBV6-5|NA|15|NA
TGTGCCAGCAGTTACTCGCTATACGGCTACAATGAGCAGTTCTTC
CASSYSLYGYNEQFF
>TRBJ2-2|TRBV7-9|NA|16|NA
TGTGCCAGCATCACGTGGGCAGGGAGAACTGTCGGGGAGCTGTTTTTT
CASITWAGRTVGELFF
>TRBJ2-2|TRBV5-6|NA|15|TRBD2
TGTGCCAGCAGCTTTTACGGGGGGGCCAGCGGGGAGCTGTTTTTT
CASSFYGGASGELFF
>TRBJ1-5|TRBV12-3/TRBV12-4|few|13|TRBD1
TGTGCCAGCAGTACCCGGACAGGGCAGCCCCAGCATTTT
CASSTRTGQPQHF
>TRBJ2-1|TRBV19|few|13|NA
TGTGCCAGTAGTATTCAGGGTGGAAATGAGCAGTTCTTC
CASSIQGGNEQFF
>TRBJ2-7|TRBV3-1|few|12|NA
TGTGCCAGCAGCCATCGGGACTTCGAGCAGTACTTC
CASSHRDFEQYF
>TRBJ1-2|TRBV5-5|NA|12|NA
TGTGCCAGCAGCTTCGGGGACTTGGGCTACACCTTC
CASSFGDLGYTF
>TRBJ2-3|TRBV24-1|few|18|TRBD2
TGTGCCACCAGTGATCCCCGCAGGGGTAGCGGGAGTGGAGATACGCAGTATTTT
CATSDPRRGSGSGDTQYF
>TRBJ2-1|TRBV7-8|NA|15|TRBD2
TGTGCCAGCAGCTCACTAGCGGGAGGGGGGAATGAGCAGTTCTTC
CASSSLAGGGNEQFF
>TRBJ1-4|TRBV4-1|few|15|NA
TGCGCCAGCAGCCAAGTGGGAGGGTTTAATGAAAAACTGTTTTTT
CASSQVGGFNEKLFF